The clone carrying this TCR beta chain was detected a few times. Its antigen remains unknown. This record belongs to a study of metastatic and nonmetastatic thyroid tumors. Study context: For malignant and benign thyroid patients, tumor or nodule tissue and blood were the sources whose repertoires were compared.

Prior to thyroid surgery, none of the patients had received any treatment. Findings of the study overall: Across blood and tumor, TCR beta diversity in malignant thyroid tumors was reportedly significantly higher than in benign nodules.

V dropped 3 bases and J dropped 4 bases, with 12 bases sitting between them. The CDR3 runs 14 residues. Per germline, CDR1 MNHEY and CDR2 SVGAGI. Per the study methods: Built for papillary thyroid cancer, a distant-metastasis classifier drew on CDR3 differences across clinicopathological groups. From the PCR reads, TCRdb re-called clones with MiXCR. For this entry, the V and J calls and clone size follow TCRdb and not the study's own pipeline. This table holds tens of thousands of clones, 24% found once. This chain joins TRBV6-5 and TRBJ2-5; D not certain. This clonotype originated in a male donor with papillary thyroid cancer or a benign thyroid nodule (not recorded which). Some clones in this sample may be carry-over from other donors' samples. Material for sequencing was blood. The CDR3 loop is CASSYLGSRETQYF. For the CDR3, the DNA is TGTGCCAGCAGTTATCTCGGTAGCCGAGAGACCCAGTACTTC.